One TCR beta chain is described in this entry. The target antigen is unknown. Profiling relied on immunoSEQ multiplex PCR, and the TCRdb table lists in-frame clones only, not all of them. The sample lists about 77,000 clones, roughly 92% seen once, with roughly 4.9% in the top ten. The data are from a study of OX40 agonist ivuxolimab in advanced cancers. Whole-study context: Dosing consisted of intravenous ivuxolimab at 0.01 to 10 mg/kg every 2 weeks. At just under 85% male, the cohort had a mean age of about 60 years, ranging from roughly 20 to 85.

General study findings and limits: CD8+ T cells averaged more expanded clones than CD4+. Some of the lowest clonal expansion was seen in partial responders at 0.1-3.0 mg/kg.

This sequence was found in an adult with an advanced solid tumor such as melanoma, head and neck, liver or kidney cancer. The starting material was CD4+ or CD8+ T cells sorted from blood, obtained in a trial of the OX40 agonist ivuxolimab.

The CDR3 DNA reads TGTGCCTGGAGTCCTTTAGCGACCGGGGAGCTGTTTTTT. Translating it yields CAWSPLATGELFF. The chain employs TRBV30 and TRBJ2-2, with a possible D match to TRBD2 (5 bases). The V gene lost 2 bases and the J gene lost 5 bases, with 9 bases spanning the gap. CDR1 and CDR2 (germline): GTSNPN, SVGIG (reference sequence). The CDR3 is 13 residues long.